These 11 T cell receptor beta chains came from one sample sequenced in a study of T-cell memory formation after mild COVID-19. In TCRdb, the 5' RACE reads were re-called with MiXCR into one record per CDR3 protein. Of under 300,000 distinct CDR3 sequences listed, roughly 17% are singletons. Material for sequencing was PBMCs or a T cell subset sorted from them (not recorded which). The receptors come from a man younger than 35 who had mild COVID-19 (a few samples of this study predate the infection). Cell type and time point are not known.

This clonotype was observed a few times. The chain uses TRBV2 and TRBJ2-1; D remains ambiguous. V shed 2 bases and J shed 8 bases, with 4 bases lying between them. Germline V gene sequence: CDR1 SNHLY, CDR2 FYNNEI. The CDR3 sequence is 11 residues long. The CDR3 nucleotides read TGTGCCAGCAGTGAAAGCCATGAGCAGTTCTTC. It encodes CASSESHEQFF.

This clonotype showed up just a few times. The genes are TRBV9 and TRBJ2-3, with no clear D. The V end lost 0 bases, the J end lost 1 base, and 3 bases lay between the germline ends. The CDR3 length is 13 residues. From germline, CDR1 is SGDLS and CDR2 YYNGEE. As DNA, the CDR3 is TGTGCCAGCAGCGTAGACCGCACAGATACGCAGTATTTT. This gives the protein CASSVDRTDTQYF.

In this sample, this clonotype turned up a few times. The chain combines TRBV21-1 with TRBJ1-1; whether TRBD1, the table's D call, matches the DNA was not checked. TRBV21-1 corresponds to a pseudogene. This CDR3 contains 15 residues. CDR3 in DNA: TGTGCCAGCAGCAACAGACAGGGGATAAGGACTGAAGCTTTCTTT. Translating gives CASSNRQGIRTEAFF.

This clonotype was seen ten or more times. V gene TRBV12-5 combines with J gene TRBJ2-6, with D perhaps matching TRBD1 (5 bases). The CDR3 consists of 17 residues. CDR1 is LGHNT, CDR2 FRNRAP, per germline. Trimming took off 4 bases at V and 4 bases at J, with 17 bases between the two ends. The CDR3 here is CASGSTPGFSGANVLTF. CDR3 DNA sequence: TGTGCTAGTGGTTCCACCCCAGGGTTTTCAGGGGCCAACGTCCTGACTTTC.

This clonotype came up many times. The chain recombines TRBV6-1 with TRBJ1-2; 9 positions match TRBD1. This CDR3 is built from 14 residues. CDR1 is MNHNS and CDR2 is SASEGT in the germline V gene. The V segment lost 4 bases and the J segment 6 bases; nucleotides outside the gene matches: 6. The CDR3 nucleotides read TGTGCCAGCAGTGTCTTACAGGGGGCCCATGGCTACACCTTC. It is translated as CASSVLQGAHGYTF.

This clonotype was observed a few times. The rearrangement uses TRBV5-1 and TRBJ2-5; possibly TRBD2 for D (6 bases). Germline lookup yields CDR1 SGHRS and CDR2 YFSETQ. Trimming shortened V by 2 bases and J by 5 bases, and 10 bases separated the two germline ends. The CDR3 length is 13 residues. The CDR3 here is CASSFAGTETQYF. The CDR3 coding sequence is TGCGCCAGCAGCTTCGCGGGGACGGAGACCCAGTACTTC.

This clonotype was observed a few times. V and J are TRBV6-6 and TRBJ2-3; D is undetermined. The CDR3 loop spans 14 amino acids. The V end was cut by 2 bases, the J end by 5 bases, with 11 bases between. Germline V gene sequence: CDR1 MNHNY, CDR2 SVGAGI (reference sequence). The CDR3, as DNA: TGTGCCAGCAGTTACGGGCGTGGATTAGATACGCAGTATTTT. This codes for CASSYGRGLDTQYF.

In this sample, this clonotype turned up a few times. This chain uses TRBV11-2 with TRBJ2-7; TRBD2 agrees at 8 bases. The germline V gene has CDR1 SGHAT and CDR2 FQNNGV. The CDR3 has 15 residues. J was trimmed by 4 bases and V by 4 bases; bases with no gene match: 9. CDR3 region: CASSSLFGGAYEQYF. The CDR3 DNA is TGTGCCAGCAGCTCACTATTCGGGGGGGCTTACGAGCAGTACTTC.

In its sample, this clonotype was seen a few times. J is TRBJ2-7 and V is TRBV2, with 8 bases aligning to TRBD1. This CDR3 spans 15 amino acids. V lost 0 bases and J lost 3; bases outside the gene matches: 4. The germline CDR1 and CDR2 sequences are SNHLY and FYNNEI. Here the CDR3 reads CASSEAGTGGYEQYV. The DNA for the CDR3 is TGTGCCAGCAGTGAAGCGGGTACAGGGGGCTACGAGCAGTACGTC.

The rearrangement uses TRBV20-1 and TRBJ2-7, with D unresolved. CDR3 length: 13 amino acids. Trimming removed 1 base at V and 1 base at J, with 8 bases between. CDR1 is DFQATT and CDR2 is SNEGSKA in the germline V gene (reference sequence). CDR3 region: CSARGSRSYEQYF. The CDR3 DNA follows: TGCAGTGCTAGAGGGTCCCGGTCCTACGAGCAGTACTTC.

This clonotype was seen only a few times. The chain carries TRBV6-5 and TRBJ2-1, with D possibly matching TRBD1 (5 bases). V lost 2 bases to trimming and J lost 7 bases, with 9 bases between them. This CDR3 region has 13 residues. From germline, CDR1 is MNHEY and CDR2 SVGAGI. As DNA, the CDR3 is TGTGCCAGCAGTTACCCAGGGTCTAATGAGCAGTTCTTC. This sequence encodes CASSYPGSNEQFF.